These T cell receptor beta chains were read from a single sample in a study of PD-L1 blockade in urothelial cancer. TCRdb's copy holds only in-frame clones and misses some; the assay was immunoSEQ multiplex PCR. The data hold tens of thousands of clones, with about 83% observed a single time. This material consisted of PBMCs, taken around atezolizumab (anti-PD-L1) treatment. Every receptor here comes from a woman between 70 and 85 years old with urothelial cancer. The CDR3 runs from the conserved cysteine through the conserved F or W. Each record gives: CDR3 protein, D gene, V gene, J gene. D genes are given only for firm matches.

CASPSRVGPEQYF	NA	TRBV6-4	TRBJ2-7
CASSLAYRTRSVYEQYF	TRBD2	TRBV5-1	TRBJ2-7
CASSLRQGASEQYF	TRBD1	TRBV4-3	TRBJ2-7
CASSLAGESTEAFF	NA	TRBV11-3	TRBJ1-1
CASSSLGHLNTGELFF	NA	TRBV28	TRBJ2-2
CASRSGFAGYTF	NA	TRBV27	TRBJ1-2
CASSPNGGARNQPQHF	NA	TRBV5-1	TRBJ1-5
CASSTDTFSGNTIYF	NA	TRBV7-8	TRBJ1-3
CASSYEQGQPQHF	NA	TRBV6-6	TRBJ1-5
CATSRDPAYEQYF	NA	TRBV15	TRBJ2-7
CSLGHSVPNTEAFF	NA	TRBV29-1	TRBJ1-1
CASKLTLTSTDTQYF	NA	TRBV6-5	TRBJ2-3
CASGGEGTANTEAFF	TRBD1	TRBV5-1	TRBJ1-1
CASSSGTGFNQPQHF	TRBD1	TRBV5-4	TRBJ1-5
CASSLAGRTGQAEAFF	TRBD1	TRBV7-9	TRBJ1-1
CASSPGTTSGRRYNEQFF	TRBD2	TRBV7-2	TRBJ2-1
CASSLFTRDYEQYF	NA	TRBV5-1	TRBJ2-7
CASRYQETQYF	NA	TRBV2	TRBJ2-5
CASSRGGQGFSYEQYF	NA	TRBV5-5	TRBJ2-7
CAWSLGLAGGNDEQFF	TRBD2	TRBV30	TRBJ2-1
CAASSGSYNEQFF	NA	TRBV4-2	TRBJ2-1
CSAYGGGTEAFF	NA	TRBV29-1	TRBJ1-1
CASSTDRGNYGYTF	TRBD1	TRBV19	TRBJ1-2
CASGRGRLKSPYEQYF	NA	TRBV11-2	TRBJ2-7
CASSQDLAYEQYF	NA	TRBV4-2	TRBJ2-7
CASSRDRGNSPLHF	TRBD1	TRBV5-6	TRBJ1-6
CASSNTPGTGLSSYNEQFF	TRBD1	TRBV27	TRBJ2-1
CASSLVGQGYGYTF	TRBD1	TRBV5-1	TRBJ1-2
CASSVSVETQYF	NA	TRBV28	TRBJ2-5
CASSTRTDQETQYF	NA	TRBV7-8	TRBJ2-5
CASSSTGGGQFF	TRBD1	TRBV18	TRBJ2-1
CASSSKFPARDRGVSKNF	TRBD1	TRBV11-2	TRBJ2-7
CASSLLRTASYEQYF	NA	TRBV13	TRBJ2-7
CASSLGTGSEKLFF	TRBD1	TRBV5-1	TRBJ1-4
CASSLSLASTGELFF	NA	TRBV7-9	TRBJ2-2
CASRGQANYGYTF	TRBD1	TRBV25-1	TRBJ1-2
CASSESLLQGSYEQYF	TRBD1	TRBV6-1	TRBJ2-7
CASSSRLAGFYEQYF	TRBD2	TRBV7-9	TRBJ2-7
CASRQETGIHGYTF	NA	TRBV5-1	TRBJ1-2
CASSPPTGTYEQYF	NA	TRBV18	TRBJ2-7
CASSYRTPNEKLFF	NA	TRBV11-2	TRBJ1-4
CASIKGPSGESYNEQFF	TRBD2	TRBV2	TRBJ2-1
CSAVRGDQETQYF	NA	TRBV29-1	TRBJ2-5
CASSLGRGGRGNEQFF	NA	TRBV5-1	TRBJ2-1
CSVEGPTRGIGELFF	NA	TRBV29-1	TRBJ2-2
CASNPGQGVGAQYF	TRBD1	TRBV2	TRBJ2-3
CASSLDGSGVDTQYF	NA	TRBV11-2	TRBJ2-3
CAWSVPGSLRETQYF	NA	TRBV30	TRBJ2-5
CASSPGSVPGELFF	NA	TRBV7-9	TRBJ2-2
CASRGGLVSTDTQYF	TRBD2	TRBV5-1	TRBJ2-3
CASSPRTVERGAFF	NA	TRBV13	TRBJ1-1
CASSQPGQGEETQYF	TRBD1	TRBV4-1	TRBJ2-5
CASSRRGQGGTGELFF	TRBD1	TRBV7-8	TRBJ2-2
CAWSTKQGQGYTF	TRBD1	TRBV30	TRBJ1-2
CASSWGGTANTGELFF	NA	TRBV5-1	TRBJ2-2